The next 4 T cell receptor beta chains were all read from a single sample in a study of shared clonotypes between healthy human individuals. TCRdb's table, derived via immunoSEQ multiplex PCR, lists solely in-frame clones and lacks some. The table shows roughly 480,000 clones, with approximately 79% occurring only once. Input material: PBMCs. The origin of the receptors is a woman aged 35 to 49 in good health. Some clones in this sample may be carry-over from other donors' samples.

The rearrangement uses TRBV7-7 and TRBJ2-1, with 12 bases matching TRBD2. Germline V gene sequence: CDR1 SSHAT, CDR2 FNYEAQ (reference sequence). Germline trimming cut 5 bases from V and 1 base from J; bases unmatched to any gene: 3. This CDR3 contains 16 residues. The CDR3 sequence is CASSETSGSSYNEQFF. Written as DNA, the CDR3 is TGTGCCAGCAGCGAGACTAGCGGGAGTTCCTACAATGAGCAGTTCTTC.

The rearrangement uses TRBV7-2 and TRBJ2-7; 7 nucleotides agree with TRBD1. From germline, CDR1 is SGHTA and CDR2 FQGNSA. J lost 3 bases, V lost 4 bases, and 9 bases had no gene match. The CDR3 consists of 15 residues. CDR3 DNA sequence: TGTGCCAGCAGCTCCCCCGGGACAGCTGTCTACGAGCAGTACTTC. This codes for CASSSPGTAVYEQYF.

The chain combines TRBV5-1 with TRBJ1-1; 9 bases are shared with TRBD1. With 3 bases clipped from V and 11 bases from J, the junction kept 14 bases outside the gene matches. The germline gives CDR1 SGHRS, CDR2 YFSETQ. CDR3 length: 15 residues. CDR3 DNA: TGCGCCAGCAGCTGGGGACAGGGTTTACCAACCGAGGCTTTCTTT. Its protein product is CASSWGQGLPTEAFF.

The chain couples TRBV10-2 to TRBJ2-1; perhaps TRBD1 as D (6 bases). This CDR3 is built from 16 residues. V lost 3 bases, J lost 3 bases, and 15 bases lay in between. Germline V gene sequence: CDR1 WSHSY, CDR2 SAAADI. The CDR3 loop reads CASSDRGALGYNEQFF. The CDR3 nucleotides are TGCGCCAGCAGTGACAGGGGCGCCCTAGGCTACAATGAGCAGTTCTTC.